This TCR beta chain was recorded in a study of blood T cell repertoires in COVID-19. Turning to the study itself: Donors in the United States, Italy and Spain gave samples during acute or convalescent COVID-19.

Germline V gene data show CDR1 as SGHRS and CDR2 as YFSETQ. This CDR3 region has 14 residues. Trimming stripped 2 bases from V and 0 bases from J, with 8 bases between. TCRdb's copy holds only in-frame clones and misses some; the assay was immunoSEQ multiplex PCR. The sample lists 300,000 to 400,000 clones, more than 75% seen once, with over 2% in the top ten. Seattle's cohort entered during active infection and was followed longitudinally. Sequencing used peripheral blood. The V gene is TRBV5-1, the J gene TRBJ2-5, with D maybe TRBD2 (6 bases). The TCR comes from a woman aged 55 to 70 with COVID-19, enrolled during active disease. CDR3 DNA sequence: TGCGCCAGCAGCTTCTGGGACTACCAAGAGACCCAGTACTTC. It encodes CASSFWDYQETQYF.